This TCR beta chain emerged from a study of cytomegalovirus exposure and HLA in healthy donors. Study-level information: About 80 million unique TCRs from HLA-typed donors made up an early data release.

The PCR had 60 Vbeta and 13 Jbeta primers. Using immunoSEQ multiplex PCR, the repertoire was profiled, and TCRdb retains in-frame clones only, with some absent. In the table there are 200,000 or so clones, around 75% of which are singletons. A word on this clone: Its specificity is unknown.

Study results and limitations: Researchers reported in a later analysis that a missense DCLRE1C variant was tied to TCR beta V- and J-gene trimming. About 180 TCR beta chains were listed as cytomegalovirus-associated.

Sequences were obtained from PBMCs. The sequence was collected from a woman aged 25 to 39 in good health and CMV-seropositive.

This chain's CDR3 is CASSSLGTGVEQYF. CDR3 DNA: TGTGCCAGCAGCTCCCTTGGGACAGGGGTCGAGCAGTACTTC. This chain links TRBV7-9 with TRBJ2-7; 10 bases fit TRBD1. With 4 bases clipped from V and 6 bases from J, the junction kept 6 bases outside the gene matches. CDR3 length: 14 amino acids. Looked up from germline, CDR1 is SEHNR and CDR2 is FQNEAQ (reference sequence).